This TCR beta chain emerged from a study of a mutant IDH1 vaccine in newly diagnosed glioma. Study-level information: Vaccination of patients was performed eight times, in weeks 1, 3, 5, 7, 11, 15, 19 and 23. Either 4-6 weeks after radiotherapy alone or alongside temozolomide, vaccination was begun. Earlier therapy was either radiotherapy, temozolomide, or both, and most got both.

Concerning this clone: Its antigen is not identified.

Time point indicated: week 5, during vaccination. Alongside topical imiquimod, each dose of vaccine comprised 300 ug of mutant IDH1 20-mer peptide. Tumors from donors were new WHO grade 3 or 4 IDH1-mutant astrocytomas with ATRX loss. Sequenced by immunoSEQ multiplex PCR; TCRdb stores in-frame clones only, minus some. The data show some 42,000 clones, around 85% seen once. Germline loops: CDR1 MNHEY, CDR2 SVGAGI. V lost 4 bases and J 0 bases, leaving 13 bases between the germline ends. The CDR3 totals 16 residues. V and J are TRBV6-5 and TRBJ2-1; D might be TRBD1 (7 bases). This specimen consisted of PBMCs, obtained from a glioma patient whose treatment included an IDH1 peptide vaccine. This TCR was recovered from a man aged 35 to 55 with glioma. The DNA of the CDR3 is TGTGCCAGCAGTTTCCGACAGGGAGGCTCCTACAATGAGCAGTTCTTC. Its protein product is CASSFRQGGSYNEQFF.